This passage covers 2 T cell receptor beta chains from one sample sequenced in a study of regulatory T cells in long-lasting Graves disease. Through Arm-PCR of CDR3 regions and iRepertoire HTBI primers, TCR beta libraries were built. TCRdb independently ran MiXCR on the multiplex PCR reads; one entry per CDR3 protein. Of fewer than 550,000 distinct CDR3 sequences detected, around a fifth appear once; the ten largest clones hold roughly 7.1%. Time point here: persistent/refractory GD, antithyroid drugs over 5 years with positive TRAb. The TCR library was made from RNA extracted from PBMCs. The material was peripheral blood mononuclear cells (PBMCs), obtained when the disease was refractory, from a patient treated with antithyroid drugs. The receptor source for this set is a female donor with Graves disease.

This clonotype was seen ten or more times. The rearrangement joins TRBV27 to TRBJ1-4; D might be TRBD1 (6 bases). The germline V gene encodes CDR1 MNHEY and CDR2 SMNVEV (reference sequence). With 1 base removed from V and 7 bases from J, the gap between germline ends came to 10 bases. The CDR3 is 14 amino acids. In DNA form, the CDR3 reads TGTGCCAGCAGTTTATGGGGGGCAGGTGAAAAACTGTTTTTT. Its translation is CASSLWGAGEKLFF.

In its sample, this clonotype was seen many times. This may be a read error, as it is one base from a much larger clone. This chain joins TRBV6-5 and TRBJ2-7; maybe TRBD1 (6 bases). Germline CDR1 reads MNHEY; CDR2 reads SVGAGI. Trimming left V 2 bases short and J 2 bases short, with 7 bases between. The CDR3 length is 13 residues. The CDR3 nucleotides read TGTGCCAGCAGTTACGGACAGACCTACGAGCAGTACTTC. Translation gives CASSYGQTYEQYF.